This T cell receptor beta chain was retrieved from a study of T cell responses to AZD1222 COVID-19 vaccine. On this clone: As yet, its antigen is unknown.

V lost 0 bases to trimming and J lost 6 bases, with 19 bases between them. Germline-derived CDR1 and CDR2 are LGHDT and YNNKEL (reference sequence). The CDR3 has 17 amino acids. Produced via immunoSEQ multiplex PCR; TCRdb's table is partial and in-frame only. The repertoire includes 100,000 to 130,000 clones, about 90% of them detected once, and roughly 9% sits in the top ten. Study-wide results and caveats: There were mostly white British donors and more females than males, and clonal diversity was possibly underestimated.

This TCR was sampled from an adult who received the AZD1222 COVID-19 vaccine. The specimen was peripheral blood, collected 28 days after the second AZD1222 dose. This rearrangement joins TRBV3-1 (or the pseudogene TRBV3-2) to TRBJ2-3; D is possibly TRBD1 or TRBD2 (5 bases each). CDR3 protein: CASSQESAPRGRDTQYF. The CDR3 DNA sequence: TGTGCCAGCAGCCAAGAGTCGGCGCCGAGGGGTCGGGATACGCAGTATTTT.